This T cell receptor (beta chain) appears in the sequencing data of a study of beta chain features in type 1 diabetes (dated by TCRdb to between 2018 and 2020). In terms of the full investigation: Patients and healthy donors did not differ in mean age, gender distribution, total cell number or subset yield. The study compared TCRB repertoires of sorted circulating CD4+ T cell subsets between recently diagnosed type 1 diabetes patients and matched healthy donors. A total of 85 million to 140 million sorted cells were examined across all samples, and a strong correlation was observed between cell number per subset and RNA yield. Regulatory and stem cell-like memory subsets were obtained from only 8 patients and roughly 8 healthy donors, while naive and central memory subsets were obtained from all 30 or so donors.

Each donor gave one peripheral blood draw, around 0.12 L on average, collected into heparinised tubes. A BD FACSAria II and a panel including CD45RO, CCR7, CD25, CD127, CD95 and CD27 were used to sort naive, central memory, regulatory and stem cell-like memory CD4+ T cells. Purity was above 95% for every sorted population. PBMCs were isolated immediately by Lymphoprep density gradient centrifugation and stained directly without culture. To minimize batch effects, samples were stained and sorted in pairs, one healthy donor with one patient per experiment. The germline V gene gives CDR1 as SGHVS and CDR2 as FQNEAQ. The junction carries 20 bases between V and J, which are trimmed by 2 bases and 6 bases respectively. Inclusive of the bounding cysteine and phenylalanine, the CDR3 is 17 residues long. Solely the CDR3 DNA is kept, with 51 bases framed from the first base. Results and caveats for the whole study, not just this receptor: Shorter templates might have been favored by PCR, but patient and control samples were amplified and corrected together, so both groups would have been affected equally by any skew. Patients with type 1 diabetes made fewer insertions and deleted more nucleotides at VDJ recombination sites, implying thymic rearrangement abnormalities. Sequencing cDNA rather than genomic DNA could over-represent highly expressing activated cells, although activation and CD3 levels did not differ between groups. Type 1 diabetes patients showed a moderate but significant shortening of TCRB CDR3 length in all four CD4+ subsets. Naive, central memory and regulatory TCRB repertoires appeared to be more alike among patients than among healthy donors. Because the HLA sub-analyses included only small numbers of individuals, any influence of HLA type on TCRB rearrangement was left unresolved.

With regard to this clone: Its binding antigen is unknown. Base qualities are missing; no much larger clone stands one base away.

The entire isolated RNA was reverse transcribed using the High Capacity cDNA Reverse Transcription Kit, and thus expressed TCRB transcripts were sequenced. Naive, central memory and regulatory T cell samples underwent deep immunoSEQ sequencing, averaging about 3.5 million total reads per sample. Sorted cells were lysed in RLT buffer and RNA was extracted with DNase-treated RNeasy Micro or Mini kits, depending on cell number. Each cell subset was processed on its own to prevent cross-contamination, while patient and healthy donor samples were processed together. TCRB sequences were amplified from cDNA with the immunoSEQ multiplex PCR, producing 87-bp fragments spanning the CDR3 region. Sequencing of the amplicons was performed on the Illumina HiSeq platform. The study's own analysis went as follows. Synthetic template baselines were used to correct PCR bias computationally, reads within Hamming distance 2 were collapsed together, and singletons that could not be merged were discarded. Reads were aligned against IMGT to assign V, D and J genes, CDR3 length and insertions or deletions at six rearrangement sites. Clonotype counts were normalized to sorted cell number within each subset before computing true diversity and Gini coefficients with the tcR R package. Repertoire sharing was quantified using the overlap coefficient calculated on TCRB nucleotide sequences. As a proxy for the pre-selection repertoire, out-of-frame TCRB sequences from naive cells were analyzed. The clones in this table, taken by TCRdb from immuneACCESS, are in-frame only. Not every clone is retained; where verified, under half of the shortfall comes from an unresolved V gene, and the cause of the rest is unknown. V and J calls and clone size are those listed in that table; D and trimming were worked out from the DNA. Within this sample are 850,000 to 900,000 clones, with roughly 16% of them counted one time only. The leading ten clones occupy 0.023% of the sample.

The sequence was obtained from a woman in her late teens or twenties in good health. The specimen was naive CD4+ T cells from blood. The cell subset or site label of this sample denotes: true naive CD4+ T cells. The rearranged chain carries TRBV7-8 and TRBJ2-1, with TRBD2 tentatively as D gene (6 bases match). CDR3 region: CASSLKWLGLGSNEQFF. Here is the DNA: TGTGCCAGCAGCTTAAAATGGTTGGGACTTGGAAGCAATGAGCAGTTCTTC.